This TCR beta chain was observed in a study of breast tumors, draining lymph nodes, adjacent tissues. Study results and limitations: The lymph node origin of tumor T cells was framed as consistent with a hypothesis, not demonstrated. Tumor TCR diversity was below lymph nodes but above nontumor tissue. Luminal-like breast cancer showed significantly higher tumor–nontumor repertoire similarity than basal-like. The data were judged consistent with most tumor T cells coming from lymph node and expanding in tumor.

Axillary draining lymph nodes of breast cancer patients supplied the node samples. Germline V lookup: CDR1 SGHTS, CDR2 YDEGEE. Trimming removed 5 bases from V and 4 bases from J, with 16 bases in between. The CDR3 loop spans 14 amino acids. TCRdb ran MiXCR on the multiplex PCR reads and lists one entry per CDR3 protein. The sample yields approximately 230,000 distinct CDR3 sequences, under 35% seen once. This clonotype was counted at least ten times. The antigen is undetermined. The clonotype was recovered from a female donor with breast cancer. Some clones in this sample may be carry-over from other donors' samples. The sequencing input was axillary lymph node tissue. The chain employs TRBV5-8 and TRBJ2-7; D is unresolved. The DNA for the CDR3 is TGTGCCAGCAGTCGCCATTTGGGAATTTACGAGCAGTACTTC. Amino acids: CASSRHLGIYEQYF.